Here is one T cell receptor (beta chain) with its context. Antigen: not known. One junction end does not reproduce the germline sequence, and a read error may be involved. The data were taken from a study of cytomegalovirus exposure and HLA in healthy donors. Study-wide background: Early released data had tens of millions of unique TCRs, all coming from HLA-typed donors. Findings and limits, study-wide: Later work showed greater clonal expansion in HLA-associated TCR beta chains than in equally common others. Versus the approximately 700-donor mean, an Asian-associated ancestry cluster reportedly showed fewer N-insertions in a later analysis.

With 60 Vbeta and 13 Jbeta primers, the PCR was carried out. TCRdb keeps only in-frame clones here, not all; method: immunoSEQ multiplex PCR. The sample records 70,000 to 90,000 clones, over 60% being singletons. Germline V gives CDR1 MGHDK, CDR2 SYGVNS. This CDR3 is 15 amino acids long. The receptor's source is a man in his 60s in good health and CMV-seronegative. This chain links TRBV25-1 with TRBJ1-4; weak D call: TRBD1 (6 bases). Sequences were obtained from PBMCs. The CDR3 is CASSELGGAAEKLFF. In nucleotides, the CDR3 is TGTGCCAGCAGCGAATTAGGGGGGGCGGCTGAAAAACTGTTTTTT. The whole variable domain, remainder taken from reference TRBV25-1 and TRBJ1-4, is EADIYQTPRYLVIGTGKKITLECSQTMGHDKMYWYQQDPGMELHLIHYSYGVNSTEKGDLSSESTVSRIRTEHFPLTLESARPSHTSQYLCASSELGGAAEKLFFGSGTQLSVL.